A single sample is the source of the 21 T cell receptor beta chains below, sequenced in a study of early T cells in non-severe SARS-CoV-2 infection. MiXCR, applied by TCRdb to the 5' RACE reads, yields one record per CDR3 protein. This sample yields 65,000 to 75,000 distinct CDR3 sequences, of which around 4.2% are seen a single time; 3.5% to 4% belongs to the top ten. The specimen comprised whole blood, sampled at baseline. Receptor source: an adult who was a healthcare worker with PCR-confirmed SARS-CoV-2 infection or an uninfected control (not recorded which). The donor label of this sample is uncertain.

This clonotype turned up a few times. The rearrangement links TRBV6-1 to TRBJ2-5; 7 bases are shared with TRBD1. After removal of 5 bases from V and 5 bases from J, the junction contained 8 bases not matched to a gene. The germline gives CDR1 MNHNS, CDR2 SASEGT. The CDR3 spans 14 residues. This CDR3 reads CASSRDRGSETQYF. The DNA of the CDR3 is TGTGCCAGCAGTCGGGACAGAGGAAGCGAGACCCAGTACTTC.

This clonotype appeared many times. This chain connects TRBV20-1 to TRBJ2-5, with 10 bases aligning to TRBD2. J lost 5 bases, V lost 3 bases, and 6 bases had no gene match. CDR1 and CDR2 from the germline V gene are DFQATT and SNEGSKA (reference sequence). This CDR3 contains 14 residues. In DNA form, the CDR3 reads TGCAGTGCTAGCCGAGCGGGGGGGCGGGAGACCCAGTACTTC. It is translated as CSASRAGGRETQYF.

The chain has TRBV5-1 and TRBJ2-2; TRBD1 is a possible D gene (5 bases). V was cut by 0 bases and J by 10 bases, with 13 bases left in between. CDR1 and CDR2 (germline): SGHRS, YFSETQ. The CDR3 totals 14 residues. CDR3 sequence reads: CASSLATGVEELFF. The DNA of the CDR3 is TGCGCCAGCAGCTTGGCCACAGGCGTAGAGGAGCTGTTTTTT.

The chain joins TRBV19 to TRBJ1-1; D call uncertain. The V and J ends lost 5 bases and 1 base respectively, with 11 bases between them. CDR1 is LNHDA, CDR2 SQIVND, per germline (reference sequence). The CDR3 spans 14 residues. Here the CDR3 DNA reads TGTGCCAGTAGTGCTACCGGGAAGAACACTGAAGCTTTCTTT. Translating gives CASSATGKNTEAFF.

The chain is built from TRBV6-1 and TRBJ1-1; 9 positions match TRBD1. The junction had 11 bases not matched to a gene; V was cut back by 2 bases and J by 7 bases. The CDR3 consists of 16 residues. Germline CDR1 reads MNHNS; CDR2 reads SASEGT. CDR3 sequence reads: CASSEPKGQGRDEAFF. CDR3 DNA: TGTGCCAGCAGTGAACCAAAGGGACAGGGAAGGGATGAAGCTTTCTTT.

This rearrangement joins TRBV6-2 or TRBV6-3 to TRBJ2-7, with TRBD2 identical over 7 bases. The CDR3 runs to 14 residues. CDR1 and CDR2 from the germline V gene are MNHEY and SVGEGT. The J segment lost 2 bases and the V segment lost 4 bases, leaving 5 bases of the junction unmatched. CDR3 amino acids: CASSSRDYTYEQYF. Here the CDR3 DNA reads TGTGCCAGCAGTTCCCGGGACTATACCTACGAGCAGTACTTC.

This clonotype was seen at least ten times. The chain links TRBV13 to TRBJ2-3, with 13 nucleotides matching TRBD2. Germline V gene data show CDR1 as PRHDT and CDR2 as FYEKMQ (reference sequence). Trimming at V came to 5 bases and at J to 0 bases, leaving 17 bases not matched to a gene. This CDR3 has 21 amino acids. The CDR3 DNA reads TGTGCCAGCAGCCCCGGGACTAGCGGGGTATTCTTAACCATTAGCACAGATACGCAGTATTTT. Translation gives CASSPGTSGVFLTISTDTQYF.

As to this clonotype: This may stem from a read error, because a much larger clone lies one nucleotide away. CDR3 region: CASRPYGTVSEERYF. The CDR3 region has the DNA TGTGCCAGCAGACCATACGGGACAGTGAGTGAAGAGCGGTACTTC. The rearrangement joins TRBV2 to TRBJ2-7; 7 bases fit TRBD1. Germline V gives CDR1 SNHLY, CDR2 FYNNEI. The CDR3 sequence is 15 residues long.

This clonotype was picked up a small number of times. The V gene is TRBV12-3 or TRBV12-4, the J gene TRBJ2-7; possible D gene TRBD1, 6 bases. V was pared by 6 bases and J by 3 bases, with 12 bases between. The CDR3 consists of 13 residues. CDR3 region: CASRQGNVYEQYF. CDR3 nucleotides: TGTGCCAGCAGACAGGGAAATGTCTACGAGCAGTACTTC.

This clonotype was detected a few times. V is TRBV12-3 or TRBV12-4 and J is TRBJ2-7; D is uncertain. This CDR3 is built from 13 residues. V was clipped by 5 bases and J by 5 bases, with 13 bases between them. The CDR3 spells CASSPRWGDEQYF. The CDR3 region has the DNA TGTGCCAGCAGTCCAAGGTGGGGTGACGAGCAGTACTTC.

In its sample, this clonotype was seen a few times. The chain carries TRBV11-2 and TRBJ2-7, with TRBD2 identical over 12 bases. The trim removed 1 base at V and 4 bases at J, leaving 2 bases unmatched. The CDR3 runs to 15 residues. CDR1 and CDR2 from the germline V gene are SGHAT and FQNNGV. As DNA, the CDR3 is TGTGCCAGCAGCTTAGGCCTAGCGGGGGGGTACGAGCAGTACTTC. This encodes CASSLGLAGGYEQYF. Combining the CDR3 with reference TRBV11-2 and TRBJ2-7 gives the whole variable domain EAGVAQSPRYKIIEKRQSVAFWCNPISGHATLYWYQQILGQGPKLLIQFQNNGVVDDSQLPKDRFSAERLKGVDSTLKIQPAKLEDSAVYLCASSLGLAGGYEQYFGPGTRLTVT.

This clonotype was seen a handful of times. V usage is TRBV7-9 and J usage is TRBJ2-5; D could derive from TRBD1 or TRBD2 (6 bases each). Germline CDR1 reads SEHNR; CDR2 reads FQNEAQ (reference sequence). The CDR3 length is 15 residues. The V gene lost 1 base and the J gene lost 5 bases, with 14 bases spanning the gap. The CDR3 protein is CASSLVRGLQETQYF. CDR3 nucleotides: TGTGCCAGCAGCTTAGTCCGGGGGCTTCAGGAGACCCAGTACTTC.

Ten or more counts support this clonotype. The V and J genes are TRBV27 and TRBJ2-7; D is possibly TRBD2 (5 bases). The CDR3 spans 14 residues. Between the trimmed V and J ends, which lost 3 bases and 6 bases, there was a span of 15 bases. CDR1 MNHEY and CDR2 SMNVEV come from the germline V gene (reference sequence). The CDR3 coding sequence is TGTGCCAGCAGTTTGGGCAGACGGGGTTTCGAGCAGTACTTC. Protein: CASSLGRRGFEQYF.

This clonotype was picked up a small number of times. This chain joins TRBV10-3 and TRBJ2-2; D is possibly TRBD2 (5 bases). The V gene's germline CDR1 is ENHRY and CDR2 SYGVKD. The CDR3 contains 14 residues. V gave up 7 bases and J gave up 0 bases, with 9 bases separating them. The CDR3 coding sequence is TGTGCCATCAAGGAGGCTCCGAACACCGGGGAGCTGTTTTTT. It encodes CAIKEAPNTGELFF.

The chain links TRBV20-1 to TRBJ2-3; possibly TRBD2 for D (5 bases). Germline V gene lookup returns CDR1 DFQATT and CDR2 SNEGSKA (reference sequence). Trimming pared 6 bases from V and 4 bases from J, leaving 20 bases between. The CDR3 loop spans 15 amino acids. CDR3 bases: TGCAGTGCCCCCCGGGGTCCCATTATCCCAGATACGCAGTATTTT. It codes for CSAPRGPIIPDTQYF.

This clonotype was seen at least ten times. The chain uses TRBV5-1 and TRBJ2-1; D remains unclear. Trimming took off 0 bases at V and 0 bases at J, with 7 bases between the two ends. The CDR3 contains 15 residues. CDR1 SGHRS and CDR2 YFSETQ come from the germline V gene. Here the CDR3 reads CASSLGGGSYNEQFF. The CDR3 nucleotides read TGCGCCAGCAGCTTGGGCGGCGGCTCCTACAATGAGCAGTTCTTC. Complete variable domain (other parts from reference TRBV5-1 and TRBJ2-1): KAGVTQTPRYLIKTRGQQVTLSCSPISGHRSVSWYQQTPGQGLQFLFEYFSETQRNKGNFPGRFSGRQFSNSRSEMNVSTLELGDSALYLCASSLGGGSYNEQFFGPGTRLTVL.

This clonotype appeared many times. V usage is TRBV7-2 and J usage is TRBJ1-1; D unresolved. CDR1 is SGHTA, CDR2 FQGNSA, per germline. This CDR3 has 14 residues. The germline V and J ends were trimmed by 2 bases and 1 base, with 8 bases remaining between them. This CDR3 is CASSLWAANTEAFF. CDR3 in DNA: TGTGCCAGCAGCTTATGGGCAGCGAACACTGAAGCTTTCTTT.

This clonotype was detected a few times. This chain uses TRBV5-1 with TRBJ2-3; 13 bases map to TRBD2. There are 17 residues in the CDR3. J was trimmed by 4 bases and V by 1 base; bases with no gene match: 6. In germline, CDR1 is SGHRS, CDR2 YFSETQ. Here the CDR3 DNA reads TGCGCCAGCAGCTTGAGGACTAGCGGGGGACCCTCAGATACGCAGTATTTT. Translated: CASSLRTSGGPSDTQYF.

In this sample, this clonotype turned up many times. The J gene is TRBJ2-2, the V gene TRBV6-6; D assignment may be TRBD1 or TRBD2 (5 bases each). Germline V gene lookup returns CDR1 MNHNY and CDR2 SVGAGI (reference sequence). The ends were cut back, 5 bases at V and 6 bases at J, with 10 bases in the middle. CDR3 size: 13 residues. The CDR3 DNA follows: TGTGCCAGCAGTGGGGACCACGCCGGGGAGCTGTTTTTT. Protein: CASSGDHAGELFF.

This clonotype was seen repeatedly, ten times or more. J is TRBJ2-1 and V is TRBV20-1; TRBD2 matches 7 bases. Per the germline V gene, CDR1 is DFQATT and CDR2 is SNEGSKA (reference sequence). The V gene end was trimmed by 6 bases and the J gene end by 6 bases; junction bases not matched to a gene: 14. The CDR3 has 15 amino acids. The CDR3 DNA follows: TGCAGTGCCGCGACGGGACTAAGAAGTAGCAATGAGCAGTTCTTC. Its translation is CSAATGLRSSNEQFF.

This clonotype occurred many times. The chain uses TRBV19 and TRBJ2-5; D possibly uses TRBD1 or TRBD2 (6 bases each). The germline V gene has CDR1 LNHDA and CDR2 SQIVND (reference sequence). The CDR3 is 15 residues long. V lost 3 bases and J 0 bases, leaving 11 bases between the germline ends. CDR3 bases: TGTGCCAGTAGTATCGGGGGCGGGTACCAAGAGACCCAGTACTTC. This encodes CASSIGGGYQETQYF.